This T cell receptor beta chain was captured by sequencing in a study of Tregs in tolerant kidney transplant recipients. Study results and limitations: Tregs expanded with activated donor B cells seemed most donor-specific. Few patients were studied, so findings need validation in larger groups. This study did not directly address biological reproducibility.

Clones were read by immunoSEQ multiplex PCR, and TCRdb kept only the in-frame ones, dropping some. The table shows approximately 20,000 clones, with approximately 65% occurring only once. Remarks on this clone: Its target is not known.

The CDR3 runs to 15 residues. Losses at the gene ends were 6 bases for V and 9 bases for J; bases not matched to a gene: 5. Germline loops: CDR1 MNHEY, CDR2 SMNVEV (reference sequence). This sequence was found in a human donor in good health. The sequencing input was Tregs from blood cultured with allogeneic cells. The chain employs TRBV27 and TRBJ2-1, with 16 bases aligning to TRBD2. As DNA, the CDR3 is TGTGCCAGCAGATCCGGGACTAGCGGGAGGGGTGAGCAGTTCTTC. It specifies CASRSGTSGRGEQFF.